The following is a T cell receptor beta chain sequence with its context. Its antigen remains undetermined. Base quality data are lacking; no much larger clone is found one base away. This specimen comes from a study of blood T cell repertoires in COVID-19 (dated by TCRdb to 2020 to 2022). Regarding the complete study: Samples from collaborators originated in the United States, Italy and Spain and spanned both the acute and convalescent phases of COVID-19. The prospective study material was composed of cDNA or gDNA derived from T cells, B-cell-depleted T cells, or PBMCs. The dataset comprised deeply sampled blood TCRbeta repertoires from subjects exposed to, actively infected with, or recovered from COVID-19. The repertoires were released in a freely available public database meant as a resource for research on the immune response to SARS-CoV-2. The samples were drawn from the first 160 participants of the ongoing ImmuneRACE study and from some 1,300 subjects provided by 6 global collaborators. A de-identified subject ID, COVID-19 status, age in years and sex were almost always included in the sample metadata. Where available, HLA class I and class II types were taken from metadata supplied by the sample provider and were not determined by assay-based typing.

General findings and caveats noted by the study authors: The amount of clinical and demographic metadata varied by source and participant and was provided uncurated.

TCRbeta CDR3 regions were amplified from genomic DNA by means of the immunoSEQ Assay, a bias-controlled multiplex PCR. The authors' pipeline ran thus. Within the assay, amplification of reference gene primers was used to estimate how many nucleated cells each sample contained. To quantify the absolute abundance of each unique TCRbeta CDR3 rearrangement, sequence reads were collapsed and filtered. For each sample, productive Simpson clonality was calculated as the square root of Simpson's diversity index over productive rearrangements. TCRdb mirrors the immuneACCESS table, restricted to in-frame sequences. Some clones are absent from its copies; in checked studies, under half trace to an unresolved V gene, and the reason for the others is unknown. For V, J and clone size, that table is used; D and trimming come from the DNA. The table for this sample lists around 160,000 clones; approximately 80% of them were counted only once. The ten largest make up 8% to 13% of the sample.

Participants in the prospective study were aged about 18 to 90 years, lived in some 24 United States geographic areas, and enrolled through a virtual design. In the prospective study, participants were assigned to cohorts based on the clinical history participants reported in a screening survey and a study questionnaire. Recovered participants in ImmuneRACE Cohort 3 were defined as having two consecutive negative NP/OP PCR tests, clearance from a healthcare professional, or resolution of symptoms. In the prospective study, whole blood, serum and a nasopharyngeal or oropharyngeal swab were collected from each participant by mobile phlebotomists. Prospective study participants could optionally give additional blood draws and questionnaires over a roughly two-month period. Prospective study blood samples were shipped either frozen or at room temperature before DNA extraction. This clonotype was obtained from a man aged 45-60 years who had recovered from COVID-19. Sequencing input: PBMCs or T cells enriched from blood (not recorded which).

The bases are TGCGCCAGCAGCGCGGGAGTCTCCTACACAGATACGCAGTATTTT. This is translated as CASSAGVSYTDTQYF. Here the chain combines TRBV10-1 and TRBJ2-3, and TRBD2 aligns with 7 junction nucleotides. The CDR3 holds 15 amino acids from the cysteine to the phenylalanine. This entry keeps only the CDR3 DNA: 45 bases, framed from base 1. V is trimmed back by 6 bases and J by 2 bases, and the junction contains 8 bases that no gene match accounts for. The germline V gene (reference sequence) gives CDR1 as WNHNN and CDR2 as SYGVQD.